This TCR beta chain was profiled in a study of cytomegalovirus exposure and HLA in healthy donors. 13 Jbeta primers and 60 Vbeta primers were used for the PCR. Produced via immunoSEQ multiplex PCR; TCRdb's table is partial and in-frame only. The sample lists 60,000 to 85,000 clones, about four fifths occurring once. The germline V and J ends were trimmed by 4 bases and 2 bases, with 14 bases remaining between them. In germline, CDR1 is MDHEN, CDR2 SYDVKM. The CDR3 runs 15 residues. Sequenced input: PBMCs. The J gene is TRBJ1-2, the V gene TRBV28; perhaps TRBD1 as D (6 bases). The receptor was derived from a male donor in good health and CMV-seropositive. The DNA for the CDR3 is TGTGCCAGCAGTTATAACAGGGTGATCAACTATGGCTACACCTTC. It encodes CASSYNRVINYGYTF.